This T cell receptor beta chain was obtained from a study of cytomegalovirus exposure and HLA in healthy donors. Study results and limitations: In a later analysis, compared with equally common non-associated chains, HLA-associated beta chains were more expanded. TCR beta chains numbering 164 were designated cytomegalovirus-associated. With further analysis later on, most CMV-associated TCR beta chains appeared HLA-restricted.

This clone is a singleton in its sample. The antigen remains undetermined. 60 Vbeta and 13 Jbeta primers were used in PCR. In the original processing: Roughly 81 million unique TCR beta chains, roughly 11 million shared, were counted in a later analysis. Sequenced by immunoSEQ multiplex PCR; TCRdb stores in-frame clones only, minus some. That table is the source of V, J and clone size, and D and trimming were worked out from the DNA. This sample has some 150,000 clones; about 70% occur once, and the top ten carry 2.5% to 3%. Material: PBMCs. The sequence was collected from a young man in good health and CMV-seronegative.

The CDR3 region is CASSLEVSGGANTQYF. The CDR3 bases are TGTGCCAGCAGCTTAGAAGTGAGCGGGGGGGCGAATACGCAGTATTTT. The chain has TRBV11-2 and TRBJ2-3; 10 bases agree with TRBD2. This CDR3 is built from 16 residues. After removal of 0 bases from V and 7 bases from J, the junction contained 7 bases not matched to a gene. Germline V CDR1 and CDR2: SGHAT, FQNNGV. Complete variable domain (other parts from reference TRBV11-2 and TRBJ2-3): EAGVAQSPRYKIIEKRQSVAFWCNPISGHATLYWYQQILGQGPKLLIQFQNNGVVDDSQLPKDRFSAERLKGVDSTLKIQPAKLEDSAVYLCASSLEVSGGANTQYFGPGTRLTVL.